A selection of T cell receptor beta chains follows, all from one sample in a study of CD8 T cells in Susac syndrome. TCRdb recomputed calls from the immunoSEQ multiplex PCR reads with MiXCR, one row per CDR3 protein. The sample contains fewer than 200,000 distinct CDR3 sequences, roughly 95% of which appear only once. The specimen sequenced was CD4+ T cells from PBMCs. These receptors all stem from a human donor in good health. Each CDR3 is given with its conserved first and last residue. A D gene is named only where the DNA matches it firmly. Clone size appears in some rows only: once, few, many, or a class for an expanded clone.

cdr3_length	j_call	clone_size	d_call	v_call	cdr3_aa	cdr3_nt
13	TRBJ2-1	NA	TRBD2	TRBV20-1	CSARSLAGGEQFF	TGCAGTGCTAGATCACTAGCGGGAGGTGAGCAGTTCTTC
14	TRBJ1-1	NA	TRBD1	TRBV9	CASSVDRGGYEAFF	TGTGCCAGCAGCGTCGACAGGGGGGGTTATGAAGCTTTCTTT
14	TRBJ1-1	NA	TRBD1	TRBV27	CASKRTGENTEAFF	TGTGCCAGCAAACGGACAGGGGAGAACACTGAAGCTTTCTTT
15	TRBJ2-7	NA	NA	TRBV27	CASSLVPGEFYEQYF	TGTGCCAGCAGTTTAGTACCAGGGGAATTCTACGAGCAGTACTTC
15	TRBJ1-5	NA	TRBD1	TRBV7-2	CASSLGQGVDQPQHF	TGTGCCAGCAGCTTAGGGCAGGGGGTCGATCAGCCCCAGCATTTT
12	TRBJ2-3	NA	NA	TRBV29-1	CSAYREADTQYF	TGCAGCGCCTACAGGGAGGCAGATACGCAGTATTTT
14	TRBJ2-1	NA	TRBD2	TRBV9	CASSQGGRRNEQFF	TGTGCCAGCAGCCAGGGCGGGAGGCGGAATGAGCAGTTCTTC
14	TRBJ2-7	NA	NA	TRBV20-1	CSARDRSGFYDQYF	TGCAGTGCTAGAGATAGGTCAGGGTTCTATGACCAGTACTTC
13	TRBJ1-4	NA	NA	TRBV2	CASGQPTNEKLFF	TGTGCCAGCGGACAGCCAACTAATGAAAAACTGTTTTTT
16	TRBJ1-2	NA	NA	TRBV23-1	CASSRFGGRGGYGYTF	TGCGCCAGCAGTCGATTCGGAGGTCGTGGGGGCTATGGCTACACCTTC
13	TRBJ2-3	NA	NA	TRBV4-3	CASSQAREDTQYF	TGCGCCAGCAGCCAAGCTCGGGAGGATACGCAGTATTTT
11	TRBJ2-1	NA	NA	TRBV29-1	CSVDVVNEQFF	TGCAGCGTTGACGTGGTAAATGAGCAGTTCTTC
13	TRBJ2-1	NA	TRBD2	TRBV29-1	CSAISGRAHEQFF	TGCAGCGCTATCAGCGGGAGGGCCCATGAGCAGTTCTTC
13	TRBJ1-1	NA	NA	TRBV30	CARTQTANTEAFF	TGTGCCCGGACCCAGACAGCGAACACTGAAGCTTTCTTT
14	TRBJ2-1	NA	TRBD2	TRBV30	CAWSLGLAGNEQFF	TGTGCCTGGTCCCTTGGACTAGCGGGGAATGAGCAGTTCTTC
14	TRBJ1-4	NA	NA	TRBV19	CASTAGLTNEKLFF	TGTGCCAGTACTGCGGGATTAACTAATGAAAAACTGTTTTTT
12	TRBJ2-7	NA	NA	TRBV29-1	CSVEGQGDEQYF	TGCAGCGTTGAAGGGCAGGGCGACGAGCAGTACTTC
13	TRBJ1-1	NA	NA	TRBV30	CAWTRDMNTEAFF	TGTGCCTGGACGCGGGATATGAACACTGAAGCTTTCTTT
20	TRBJ2-1	once	TRBD2	TRBV29-1	CSVGPGNWGTSGKMNNEQFF	TGCAGCGTTGGGCCCGGGAATTGGGGGACTAGCGGGAAAATGAACAATGAGCAGTTCTTC
16	TRBJ1-5	NA	NA	TRBV20-1	CSARDHTEISNQPQHF	TGCAGTGCTAGAGATCACACAGAGATTAGCAATCAGCCCCAGCATTTT
16	TRBJ1-4	NA	NA	TRBV14	CASSPTWGRANEKLFF	TGTGCCAGCAGCCCCACCTGGGGGAGGGCTAATGAAAAACTGTTTTTT
13	TRBJ2-7	NA	NA	TRBV27	CASSLNQIHEQYF	TGTGCCAGCAGTTTAAATCAGATCCACGAGCAGTACTTC
15	TRBJ2-3	NA	NA	TRBV7-9	CASSLVAGRTDTQYF	TGTGCCAGCAGCTTAGTGGCGGGGCGTACAGATACGCAGTATTTT
18	TRBJ2-1	NA	TRBD2	TRBV19	CASNPGGSGSSTYNEQFF	TGTGCCAGTAACCCGGGGGGTAGCGGGAGTAGCACCTACAATGAGCAGTTCTTC
11	TRBJ2-1	NA	NA	TRBV30	CAWSPPGEQFF	TGTGCCTGGAGTCCGCCGGGGGAGCAGTTCTTC
11	TRBJ2-3	NA	NA	TRBV24-1	CATSSGDTQYF	TGTGCCACCAGTAGCGGGGATACGCAGTATTTT
16	TRBJ2-1	NA	TRBD2	TRBV9	CASSVARASGRNEQFF	TGTGCCAGCAGCGTAGCTAGGGCTAGCGGGAGGAATGAGCAGTTCTTC
15	TRBJ2-1	NA	TRBD2	TRBV5-4	CASSLTLAEYNEQFF	TGTGCCAGCAGCTTGACCCTAGCGGAGTACAATGAGCAGTTCTTC
15	TRBJ2-1	NA	NA	TRBV14	CASSQAGTPLAEQFF	TGTGCCAGCAGCCAAGCCGGGACTCCCCTCGCGGAGCAGTTCTTC
14	TRBJ1-4	NA	TRBD1	TRBV20-1	CSARSGQGNEKLFF	TGCAGTGCTAGATCGGGACAGGGGAATGAAAAACTGTTTTTT
14	TRBJ2-6	NA	NA	TRBV28	CASMGAAGANVLTF	TGTGCCAGCATGGGGGCGGCTGGGGCCAACGTCCTGACTTTC
17	TRBJ2-1	NA	NA	TRBV24-1	CATSDPTSSLGYNEQFF	TGTGCCACCAGTGATCCCACTAGCTCGCTGGGTTACAATGAGCAGTTCTTC